This T cell receptor beta chain was found in a study of cytomegalovirus exposure and HLA in healthy donors. As for the study in general: For the approximately 390 genotyped donors, roughly 80% fell within the Caucasian-associated ancestry cluster.

PCR employed 60 Vbeta and 13 Jbeta primers. Generated by immunoSEQ multiplex PCR, the TCRdb table keeps only in-frame clones and is missing some. The sample lists approximately 130,000 clones; around 78% were seen once. A note on this clone: The antigen remains undetermined.

Study results and limitations: Presence/absence analyses rested on an assumption that sequencing depth was roughly uniform across donors. In the analysis, some V segments, TRBV6-2 and TRBV6-3 included, were excluded as indistinguishable.

The CDR3 consists of 17 residues. V shed 9 bases, J shed 1 base, and the junction held 15 bases outside the gene matches. In germline, CDR1 is ENHRY, CDR2 SYGVKD. This chain uses TRBV10-3 with TRBJ2-3, with TRBD1 identical over 8 bases. The sample comprised PBMCs. The TCR comes from a woman aged 45-65 years in good health and CMV-seronegative. The CDR3 is CAITDRDFIDGTDTQYF. DNA of the CDR3: TGTGCCATTACGGACAGGGATTTTATTGACGGCACAGATACGCAGTATTTT.